The 22 T cell receptor beta chains below were found in one sample sequenced in a study of response to subunit inactivated influenza vaccine (dated by TCRdb to the late 2010s). The library was built by means of RT-PCR. Reads for this sample came from an Illumina HiSeq 2500. Through fastp at Q25 and MiXCR, TCRdb rebuilt clones from the public reads, retaining in-frame beta chains. Each CDR3 protein appears once, grouped with its most common genes and DNA. A total of a few hundred thousand distinct CDR3 sequences appear in this sample, approximately 7.7% of them only once. The ten largest clones capture roughly 13% of the sample. Source: PBMCs from blood, taken roughly 24 months after vaccination. These receptors all come from a man between 50 and 69 years old who received an inactivated influenza vaccine. Donor details come from another sample of the same person, matched by shared clones.

In DNA form, the CDR3 reads TGCGCCAGCAGCCAAGAACGGACTAGCACAGATACGCAGTATTTT. Translated, it gives CASSQERTSTDTQYF. The genes are TRBV4-3 and TRBJ2-3, with D perhaps TRBD2 (5 bases). The CDR3 extends over 15 amino acids. V gave up 0 bases and J gave up 0 bases, with 7 bases separating them. The V gene's germline CDR1 is LGHNA and CDR2 YSLEER.

This clonotype has just a few counts. The chain links TRBV5-1 to TRBJ1-5; D uncertain. V was trimmed by 3 bases and J by 7 bases, leaving 17 bases between them. This CDR3 comprises 15 residues. CDR1 and CDR2 (germline): SGHRS, YFSETQ. CDR3 sequence (DNA): TGCGCCAGCAGCTCCCAAGGCCTCCAGGACCAGCCCCAGCATTTT. The encoded protein is CASSSQGLQDQPQHF.

The rearrangement links TRBV6-1 to TRBJ2-3, with D possibly being TRBD2 (5 bases). Germline CDR1 is MNHNS and CDR2 is SASEGT. The V end was cut by 3 bases, the J end by 0 bases, with 10 bases between. The CDR3 sequence is 15 residues long. CDR3 sequence (DNA): TGTGCCAGCAGTGAGGGCGGGTTTAGCACAGATACGCAGTATTTT. Translation gives CASSEGGFSTDTQYF.

At least ten counts were recorded for this clonotype. The V gene is TRBV7-2, the J gene TRBJ1-1, with a tentative D call TRBD1 (5 bases). Germline values: CDR1 SGHTA, CDR2 FQGNSA. The CDR3 spans 14 residues. Trimming shortened V by 3 bases and J by 0 bases, and 8 bases separated the two germline ends. As DNA, the CDR3 is TGTGCCAGCAGCTTCCAGGACATGAACACTGAAGCTTTCTTT. Translating gives CASSFQDMNTEAFF.

Concerning this clonotype: A much larger clonotype is one base distant, so this may be a read error. The CDR3 sequence is CASSWDRGRVGGELFF. The CDR3 DNA sequence: TGTGCCAGCAGTTGGGACAGGGGGCGAGTCGGCGGGGAGCTGTTTTTT. The chain joins TRBV12-3 or TRBV12-4 to TRBJ2-2; 12 bases agree with TRBD1. The CDR3 covers 16 residues. V dropped 4 bases and J dropped 7; count of bases not matched to a gene: 7.

Worth noting for this clonotype: A junction end diverges from the germline sequence, so it may reflect a read error. J is TRBJ2-2 and V is TRBV15; 8 bases line up with TRBD1. CDR1 is LNHNV and CDR2 is YYDKDF in the germline V gene (reference sequence). This CDR3 has 19 residues. Here the CDR3 reads CATSGEPGRGRLNTGELFF. The CDR3 DNA reads TGTGCCACCAGCGGAGAGCCGGGCAGGGGGCGTCTAAACACCGGGGAGCTGTTTTTT.

This clonotype was counted many times. The rearrangement joins TRBV29-1 to TRBJ2-5, with 8 bases matching TRBD2. V was pared by 0 bases and J by 9 bases, with 9 bases of the junction left unmatched. Germline loops: CDR1 SQVTM, CDR2 ANQGSEA. This CDR3 has 14 amino acids. CDR3 residues: CSVEDHEGLGAQYF. DNA of the CDR3: TGCAGCGTTGAAGATCACGAGGGACTAGGGGCCCAGTACTTC.

This clonotype was seen a handful of times. The rearrangement links TRBV19 to TRBJ2-7; D possibly corresponds to TRBD2 (6 bases). Germline V CDR1 and CDR2: LNHDA, SQIVND (reference sequence). V shed 4 bases and J shed 4 bases, with 17 bases lying between them. This CDR3 has 15 amino acids. DNA of the CDR3: TGTGCCAGTAGTACCTCGGGACTCCCATCGTACGAGCAGTACTTC. Protein sequence: CASSTSGLPSYEQYF.

This clonotype was found many times. The chain employs TRBV7-6 and TRBJ2-7; D not resolved. The CDR3 is 14 amino acids. Per the germline V gene, CDR1 is SGHVS and CDR2 is FNYEAQ. V lost 1 base, J lost 6 bases, and 13 bases lay in between. The CDR3 DNA sequence: TGTGCCAGCAGCTTAGATCAAACTACGAGCGAGCAGTACTTC. It encodes CASSLDQTTSEQYF. The whole variable domain, remainder taken from reference TRBV7-6 and TRBJ2-7, is GAGVSQSPRYKVTKRGQDVALRCDPISGHVSLYWYRQALGQGPEFLTYFNYEAQQDKSGLPNDRFSAERPEGSISTLTIQRTEQRDSAMYRCASSLDQTTSEQYFGPGTRLTVT.

This clonotype was picked up a small number of times. This rearrangement joins TRBV15 to TRBJ1-1; 7 nucleotides line up with TRBD1. The J segment lost 0 bases and the V segment lost 0 bases, leaving 10 bases of the junction unmatched. Germline V gene lookup returns CDR1 LNHNV and CDR2 YYDKDF (reference sequence). There are 18 residues in the CDR3. The CDR3: CATSRDPSTGSLNTEAFF. CDR3 DNA sequence: TGTGCCACCAGCAGAGATCCCTCGACAGGGTCCTTGAACACTGAAGCTTTCTTT.

This clonotype was detected only a few times. This chain links TRBV30 with TRBJ1-1; possibly TRBD1 for D (6 bases). Germline values: CDR1 GTSNPN, CDR2 SVGIG (reference sequence). Trimming shortened V by 4 bases and J by 4 bases, and 13 bases separated the two germline ends. The CDR3 sequence is 13 residues long. DNA of the CDR3: TGTGCCTGGAAAACAGGGCCGGGCACTGAAGCTTTCTTT. Translation: CAWKTGPGTEAFF.

This clonotype has at least ten counts. The chain uses TRBV19 and TRBJ2-3; 10 nucleotides align to TRBD2. The V and J ends lost 9 bases and 6 bases, in that order; junction bases with no gene match: 12. CDR1 and CDR2 from the germline V gene are LNHDA and SQIVND (reference sequence). CDR3 size: 15 residues. The chain's CDR3 is CASQRTSGTGDTQYF. The CDR3 DNA sequence: TGTGCCAGCCAACGCACTAGCGGGACGGGGGATACGCAGTATTTT.

This clonotype has a count of ten or more. The chain links TRBV4-2 to TRBJ2-1; D is uncertain. This CDR3 is built from 11 residues. Germline V gene lookup returns CDR1 LGHNA and CDR2 YNFKEQ. The V end was cut by 1 base, the J end by 10 bases, with 5 bases between. The CDR3 bases are TGTGCCAGCAGCCAAGTGGGGGAGCAGTTCTTC. Amino acid sequence: CASSQVGEQFF.

This clonotype was detected only a few times. The genes are TRBV27 and TRBJ2-1, with unresolved D. CDR1 and CDR2 (germline): MNHEY, SMNVEV (reference sequence). The CDR3 has 11 amino acids. As DNA, the CDR3 is TGTGCATCGGCTAATTACAATGAGCAGTTCTTC. Encoded protein: CASANYNEQFF.

This clonotype has more than one count but fewer than ten. This chain links TRBV5-1 with TRBJ2-7, with 14 nucleotides matching TRBD2. Germline V gives CDR1 SGHRS, CDR2 YFSETQ. V gave up 4 bases and J gave up 2 bases; unmatched junction bases: 11. The CDR3 extends over 18 amino acids. The CDR3 protein is CASSLRTSGRNQAYEQYF. The CDR3, as DNA: TGCGCCAGCAGCCTGAGGACTAGCGGGAGGAACCAGGCCTACGAGCAGTACTTC.

This sequence joins TRBV5-1 and TRBJ2-7; 9 bases map to TRBD1. The germline CDR1 and CDR2 sequences are SGHRS and YFSETQ. The V segment lost 6 bases and the J segment 5 bases; nucleotides outside the gene matches: 9. This CDR3 contains 14 residues. The chain's CDR3 is CASTLRDRADEQYF. CDR3 DNA: TGCGCCAGCACCCTCAGGGACAGGGCCGACGAGCAGTACTTC.

Of note for this clonotype: A junction boundary mismatches the germline segment, possibly from a read error. The gene calls are TRBV6-5 and TRBJ2-7; unclear D gene. The CDR3 is 15 residues long. Looked up from germline, CDR1 is MNHEY and CDR2 is SVGAGI. CDR3 DNA: TGTGCCAGTAGTTACGCCGCCCTCGGAACCTACGAGCAGTACTTC. Amino acids: CASSYAALGTYEQYF.

J is TRBJ2-2 and V is TRBV4-2; the match to TRBD1 covers 8 bases. V lost 4 bases, J lost 1 base, and 5 bases stayed unmatched. CDR1 LGHNA and CDR2 YNFKEQ come from the germline V gene. The CDR3 is 16 amino acids. The CDR3 DNA reads as TGTGCCAGCAGCCGTCCCGGGACAGGGAACACCGGGGAGCTGTTTTTT. It encodes CASSRPGTGNTGELFF.

This clonotype was recorded at least ten times. The chain combines TRBV7-2 with TRBJ1-2; TRBD1 agrees at 7 bases. CDR1 is SGHTA and CDR2 is FQGNSA in the germline V gene. The CDR3 covers 15 residues. V trimming: 5 bases; J trimming: 0 bases; junction bases outside the gene matches: 6. As DNA, the CDR3 is TGTGCCAGCAGCCAGGGACAGAGTCCTAACTATGGCTACACCTTC. It translates to CASSQGQSPNYGYTF. The full variable domain, rest sourced from reference TRBV7-2 and TRBJ1-2, is GAGVSQSPSNKVTEKGKDVELRCDPISGHTALYWYRQSLGQGLEFLIYFQGNSAPDKSGLPSDRFSAERTGGSVSTLTIQRTQQEDSAVYLCASSQGQSPNYGYTFGSGTRLTVV.

V gene TRBV10-3 combines with J gene TRBJ1-1; D is unclear. This CDR3 region has 15 residues. CDR1 is ENHRY, CDR2 SYGVKD, per germline. The ends were cut back, 5 bases at V and 5 bases at J, with 18 bases in the middle. Here the CDR3 reads CAISKEWRLWTEAFF. CDR3 nucleotides: TGTGCCATCAGTAAAGAATGGCGACTTTGGACTGAAGCTTTCTTT.

The genes are TRBV20-1 and TRBJ1-4; 7 bases align to TRBD1. J lost 8 bases, V lost 4 bases, and 16 bases had no gene match. Germline V gene data show CDR1 as DFQATT and CDR2 as SNEGSKA (reference sequence). The CDR3 contains 16 residues. The CDR3 sequence: CSAKRLEGAVQEKLFF. The CDR3 DNA is TGCAGTGCTAAGCGCCTGGAGGGGGCCGTACAAGAAAAACTGTTTTTT.

This chain connects TRBV7-6 to TRBJ2-5; the match to TRBD1 covers 9 bases. The germline V gene has CDR1 SGHVS and CDR2 FNYEAQ. The CDR3 spans 15 residues. J was trimmed by 3 bases and V by 0 bases; bases with no gene match: 2. The CDR3 DNA sequence: TGTGCCAGCAGCTTAGCGGGGACAGGGAAAGAGACCCAGTACTTC. Its translation is CASSLAGTGKETQYF.